The subject of this entry is one TCR beta chain. Germline V gene lookup returns CDR1 SGHTS and CDR2 YDEGEE. V was clipped by 4 bases and J by 2 bases; unmatched bases: 9. The CDR3 sequence is 17 residues long. This sample was included in a study of Ad26.COV2.S vaccination and SARS-CoV-2 variants. Assay used: immunoSEQ multiplex PCR; TCRdb lists only in-frame clones, some missing. Among 290,000 or so clones, around 87% were seen once, and the ten largest hold around 3%. Treatment here: roughly 19 received Ad26.COV2.S at low or high dose, single or two shots; about 5 received placebo; per-sample allocation not given. Sampling occurred on day 63 after the first vaccine or placebo injection.

The sequence came from a person aged 18-60 years who received the Ad26.COV2.S COVID-19 vaccine or a placebo. The sequencing here drew on peripheral blood, taken in a trial of Ad26.COV2.S vaccine versus placebo. This sequence joins TRBV5-8 and TRBJ2-6; 7 positions match TRBD2. This chain's CDR3 is CASSGGVGIPGANVLTF. The CDR3 nucleotides are TGTGCCAGCAGCGGGGGGGTCGGGATTCCTGGGGCCAACGTCCTGACTTTC.